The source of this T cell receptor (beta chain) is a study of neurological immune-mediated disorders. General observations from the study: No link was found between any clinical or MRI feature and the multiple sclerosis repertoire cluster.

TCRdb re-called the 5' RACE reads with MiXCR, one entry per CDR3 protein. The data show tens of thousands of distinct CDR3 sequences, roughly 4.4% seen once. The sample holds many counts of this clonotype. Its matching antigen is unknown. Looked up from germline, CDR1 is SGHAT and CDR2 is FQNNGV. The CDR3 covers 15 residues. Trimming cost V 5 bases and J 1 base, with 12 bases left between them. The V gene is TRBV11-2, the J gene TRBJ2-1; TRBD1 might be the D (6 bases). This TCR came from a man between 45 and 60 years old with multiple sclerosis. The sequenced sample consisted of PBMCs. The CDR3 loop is CASSPDRPSYNEQFF. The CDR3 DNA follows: TGTGCCAGCAGCCCGGACAGACCTTCCTACAATGAGCAGTTCTTC.